Listed below are T cell receptor beta chains from one sample, sequenced in a study of T-cell memory formation after mild COVID-19. TCRdb redid the calling of the 5' RACE reads with MiXCR, one entry per CDR3 protein. The data show around 300,000 distinct CDR3 sequences, approximately 13% seen once. The sequenced material came from PBMCs or a T cell subset sorted from them (not recorded which). Receptors originate from a man aged 18-30 years who had mild COVID-19 (a few samples of this study predate the infection). Cell type and time point are not known. Both conserved end residues are part of each CDR3. A D gene is named only where the DNA matches it firmly. Not every row has a clone size; where given, it reads once, few, many or a size class.

J,V,length,D,size,CDR3,DNA
TRBJ1-1,TRBV29-1,13,-,-,CSVSGGMNTEAFF,TGCAGCGTTAGTGGCGGGATGAACACTGAAGCTTTCTTT
TRBJ2-3,TRBV6-2/TRBV6-3,11,-,-,CASSTRNTQYF,TGTGCCAGCAGCACCCGGAATACGCAGTATTTT
TRBJ2-5,TRBV18,15,-,few,CASSPPLRREETQYF,TGTGCCAGCTCACCACCGTTACGACGGGAAGAGACCCAGTACTTC
TRBJ1-5,TRBV6-5,14,TRBD1,-,CASSYLDRAWPQHF,TGTGCCAGCAGTTACCTGGACAGGGCCTGGCCCCAGCATTTT
TRBJ1-5,TRBV7-6,15,-,few,CASSLSAGRGQPQHF,TGTGCCAGCAGCTTATCAGCAGGGAGAGGTCAGCCCCAGCATTTT
TRBJ1-1,TRBV4-2,15,-,few,CASSQDEWANTEAFF,TGTGCCAGCAGCCAAGATGAGTGGGCGAACACTGAAGCTTTCTTT
TRBJ1-6,TRBV21-1,14,-,few,CASSRLDGESPLHF,TGTGCCAGCAGCAGACTAGACGGTGAATCACCCCTCCACTTT
TRBJ1-4,TRBV27,12,-,few,CASSYTGEKLFF,TGTGCCAGCAGTTATACGGGTGAAAAACTGTTTTTT
TRBJ1-2,TRBV7-2,12,-,few,CASSLVNPVVTF,TGTGCCAGCAGCTTAGTGAACCCCGTGGTTACCTTC
TRBJ2-1,TRBV7-9,14,TRBD2,few,CASTIAGSNNEQFF,TGTGCCAGCACCATAGCGGGGTCTAACAATGAGCAGTTCTTC
TRBJ2-1,TRBV7-2,15,-,-,CASSPPVYSGNEQFF,TGTGCCAGCAGCCCTCCGGTATATAGTGGCAATGAGCAGTTCTTC
TRBJ2-1,TRBV3-1,12,-,many,CASSQDLTRQFF,TGTGCCAGCAGCCAAGATCTAACTAGACAGTTCTTC
TRBJ2-2,TRBV10-3,15,TRBD2,few,CAIRTGGGYTGELFF,TGTGCCATCAGGACGGGCGGGGGGTACACCGGGGAGCTGTTTTTT
TRBJ1-1,TRBV10-2,11,-,few,CASSRDIEAFF,TGCGCCAGCAGTCGGGATATTGAAGCTTTCTTT
TRBJ1-6,TRBV5-1,16,TRBD1,few,CASSSSGTGLNSPLHF,TGCGCCAGCAGCTCCTCCGGGACAGGCCTTAATTCACCCCTCCACTTT
TRBJ2-3,TRBV7-6,16,TRBD2,-,CASSFRSGASTDTQYF,TGTGCCAGCAGCTTCCGTAGCGGGGCTAGCACAGATACGCAGTATTTT
TRBJ2-1,TRBV6-4,12,-,-,CASSDIRGEQFF,TGTGCCAGCAGTGACATCCGGGGTGAGCAGTTCTTC
TRBJ1-2,TRBV11-2,17,-,few,CASSLWMDGRGLSGYTF,TGTGCCAGCAGCTTATGGATGGACGGAAGGGGTTTGAGTGGCTACACCTTC
TRBJ2-7,TRBV7-6,13,-,-,CASSLAGRHEQYF,TGTGCCAGCAGCTTGGCCGGGCGGCACGAGCAGTACTTC
TRBJ1-1,TRBV5-5,12,-,-,CASREFYTEAFF,TGTGCCAGCCGAGAATTTTACACTGAAGCTTTCTTT
TRBJ1-3,TRBV29-1,17,-,few,CSVEDLRRGVSGNTIYF,TGCAGCGTTGAAGATCTTCGGCGAGGGGTTTCTGGAAACACCATATATTTT
TRBJ1-2,TRBV11-2,18,TRBD1,-,CASSLGGTGPPGPYGYTF,TGTGCCAGCAGCTTAGGGGGGACAGGGCCCCCCGGGCCTTATGGCTACACCTTC
TRBJ2-7,TRBV13,16,TRBD2,-,CASSPRLAGDPYEQYF,TGTGCCAGCAGTCCCCGACTAGCGGGGGACCCTTACGAGCAGTACTTC
TRBJ1-1,TRBV7-3,15,-,-,CASSLSGARGTEAFF,TGTGCCAGCAGCTTATCAGGGGCCCGTGGCACTGAAGCTTTCTTT
TRBJ2-7,TRBV5-5,15,-,few,CASTPRGGIPYEQYF,TGTGCCAGTACCCCTAGGGGGGGAATACCCTACGAGCAGTACTTC
TRBJ2-1,TRBV11-2,15,TRBD1,few,CASSLDRGTGNEQFF,TGTGCCAGCAGCCTCGACAGGGGGACAGGAAATGAGCAGTTCTTC
TRBJ2-7,TRBV4-2,16,TRBD2,-,CASSQEGLAGAYEQYF,TGTGCCAGCAGCCAAGAAGGGCTAGCGGGCGCCTACGAGCAGTACTTC
TRBJ2-3,TRBV20-1,11,-,few,CSATPGDTQYF,TGCAGTGCCACACCAGGAGATACGCAGTATTTT
TRBJ2-5,TRBV6-2/TRBV6-3,11,-,-,CASSLGVTQYF,TGTGCCAGCAGTCTCGGGGTAACCCAGTACTTC